The present T cell receptor beta chain was sequenced within a study of cytomegalovirus exposure and HLA in healthy donors. A multiplex PCR was run with 60 Vbeta primers and 13 Jbeta primers. The table came from immunoSEQ multiplex PCR; TCRdb's copy has only in-frame clones and leaves some out. The data show roughly 150,000 clones, approximately 78% seen once. Study-wide results and limits: Later findings reportedly placed an Asian-associated ancestry cluster below the roughly 730-donor mean for N-insertions. Prediction of most subjects' HLA-A and HLA-B alleles by TCR beta sequences was reportedly accurate. Confirmation in vitro established that a few CMV-associated chains were specific for CMV antigens.

Trimming left V 3 bases short and J 6 bases short, with 21 bases between. CDR1 is LNHDA, CDR2 SQIVND, per germline (reference sequence). The CDR3 sequence is 17 residues long. This clone was found once. Antigen unknown. The J gene is TRBJ2-4, the V gene TRBV19; maybe TRBD1 (5 bases). The sample consisted of PBMCs. The sequence came from a male donor in good health and CMV-seronegative. CDR3 in amino acids: CASSMGQGSRGGNIQYF. The CDR3 DNA sequence: TGTGCCAGTAGTATGGGGCAGGGCTCTAGGGGTGGAAACATTCAGTACTTC.